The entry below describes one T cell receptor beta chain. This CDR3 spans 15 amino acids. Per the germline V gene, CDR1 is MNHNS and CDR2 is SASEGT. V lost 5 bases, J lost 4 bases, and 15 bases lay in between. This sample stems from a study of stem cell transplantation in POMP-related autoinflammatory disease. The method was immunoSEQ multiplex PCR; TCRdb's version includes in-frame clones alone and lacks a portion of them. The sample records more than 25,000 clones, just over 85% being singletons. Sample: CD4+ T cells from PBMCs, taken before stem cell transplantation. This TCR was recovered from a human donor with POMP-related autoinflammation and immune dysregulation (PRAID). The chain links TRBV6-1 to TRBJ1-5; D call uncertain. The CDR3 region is CASSQVWGTNQPQHF. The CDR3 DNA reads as TGTGCCAGCAGTCAGGTTTGGGGAACTAATCAGCCCCAGCATTTT.